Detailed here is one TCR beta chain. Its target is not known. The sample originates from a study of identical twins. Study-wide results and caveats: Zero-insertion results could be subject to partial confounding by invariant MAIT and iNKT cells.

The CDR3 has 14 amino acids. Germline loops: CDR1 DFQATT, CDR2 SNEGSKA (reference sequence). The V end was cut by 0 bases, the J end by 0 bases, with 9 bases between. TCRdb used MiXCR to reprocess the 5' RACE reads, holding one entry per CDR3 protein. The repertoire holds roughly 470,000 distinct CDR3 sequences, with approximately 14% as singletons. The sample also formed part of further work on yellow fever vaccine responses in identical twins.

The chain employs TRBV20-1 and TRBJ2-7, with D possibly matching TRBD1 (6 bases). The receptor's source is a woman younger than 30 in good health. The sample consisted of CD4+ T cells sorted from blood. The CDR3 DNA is TGCAGTGCTAGAGATCCCAGGGGCTCCTACGAGCAGTACTTC. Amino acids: CSARDPRGSYEQYF.